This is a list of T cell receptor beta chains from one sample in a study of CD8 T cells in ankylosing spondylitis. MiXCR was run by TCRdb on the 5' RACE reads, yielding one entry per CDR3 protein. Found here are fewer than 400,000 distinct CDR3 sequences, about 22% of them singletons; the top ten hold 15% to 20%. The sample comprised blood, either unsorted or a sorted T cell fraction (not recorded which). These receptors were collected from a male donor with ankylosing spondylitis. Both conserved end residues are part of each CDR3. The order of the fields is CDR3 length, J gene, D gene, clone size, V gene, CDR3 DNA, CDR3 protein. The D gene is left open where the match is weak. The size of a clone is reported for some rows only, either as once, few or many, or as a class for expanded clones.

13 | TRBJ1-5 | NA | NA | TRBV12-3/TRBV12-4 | TGTGCCAGCAGTTTTAGAAGCAATCAGCCCCAGCATTTT | CASSFRSNQPQHF
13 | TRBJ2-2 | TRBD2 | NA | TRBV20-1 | TGCAGTGCTCGGACTAGCGGGAACGGGGAGCTGTTTTTT | CSARTSGNGELFF
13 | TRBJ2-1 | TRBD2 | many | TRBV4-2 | TGTGCGAGCGGGGTAGCGGGACTCAATGAGCAGTTCTTC | CASGVAGLNEQFF
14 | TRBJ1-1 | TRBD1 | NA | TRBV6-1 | TGTGCCAGCAGAAGCAGGGGGCAGAACACTGAAGCTTTCTTT | CASRSRGQNTEAFF
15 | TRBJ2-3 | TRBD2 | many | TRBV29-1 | TGCAGCGTTGTGTGGGCTAGCGGAAACGAGGATACGCAGTATTTT | CSVVWASGNEDTQYF
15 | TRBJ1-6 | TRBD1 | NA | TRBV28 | TGTGCCAGCAGGGGGACAGGGGGAAATAATTCACCCCTCCACTTT | CASRGTGGNNSPLHF
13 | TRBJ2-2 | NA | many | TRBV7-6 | TGTGCCAGCAGCCGGACAAACACCGGGGAGCTGTTTTTT | CASSRTNTGELFF
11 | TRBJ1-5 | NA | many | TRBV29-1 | TGCAGCGTAGGAGGAGATCAGCCCCAGCATTTT | CSVGGDQPQHF
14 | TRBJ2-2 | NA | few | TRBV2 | TGTGCCAGCAGTGAACAAAAGGCTCGGCTTGAGCTGTTTTTT | CASSEQKARLELFF
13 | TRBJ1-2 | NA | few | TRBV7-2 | TGTGCCAGCAGCCCTCCGGGGGCTAATGGCTACACCTTC | CASSPPGANGYTF
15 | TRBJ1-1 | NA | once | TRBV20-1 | TGCAGTCCCTCGATACCGGGACAAAGATTCACTGAAGCTTTCTTT | CSPSIPGQRFTEAFF
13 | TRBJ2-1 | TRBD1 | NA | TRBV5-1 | TGCGCCAGCAGCTTTCAGGGGGTTCATGAGCAGTTCTTC | CASSFQGVHEQFF
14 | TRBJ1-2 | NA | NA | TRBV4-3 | TGCGCCAGCAGCCAAGGACAGGCTAACTATGGCCACACCTTC | CASSQGQANYGHTF
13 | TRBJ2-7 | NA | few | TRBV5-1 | TGCGCCAGCAGCTTCGACAGCCACTACGAGCAGTACTTC | CASSFDSHYEQYF
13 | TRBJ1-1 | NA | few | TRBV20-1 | TGCAGTGCTCGGACGGGAAGGGGCACTGAAGCTTTCTTT | CSARTGRGTEAFF
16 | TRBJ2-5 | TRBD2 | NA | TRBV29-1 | TGCAGCGTTGAAGACCCCCGACTAGCGGGAGGGAAGGGGCGGTACTTC | CSVEDPRLAGGKGRYF
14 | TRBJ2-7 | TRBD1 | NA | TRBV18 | TGTGCCAGCTCACCCCGGGACAGTCACTACGAGCAGTACTTC | CASSPRDSHYEQYF
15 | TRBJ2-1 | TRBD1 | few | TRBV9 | TGTGCCAGCAACGCAGGGGGTAGCTCCTACAATGAGCAGTTCTTC | CASNAGGSSYNEQFF
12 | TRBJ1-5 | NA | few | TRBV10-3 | TGTGCCATCAGCATGGACGTAGGGCCCCAGCATTTT | CAISMDVGPQHF
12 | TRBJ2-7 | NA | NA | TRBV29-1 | TGCAGCGTTGGCCATAACTCCTACGAGCAGTACTTC | CSVGHNSYEQYF
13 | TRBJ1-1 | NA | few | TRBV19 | TGTGCCAGTAGCGACAAGCGGAACACTGAAGCTTTCTTT | CASSDKRNTEAFF
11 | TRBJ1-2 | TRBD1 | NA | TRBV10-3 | TGTGCGACAGGGCGCGACTATGGCTACACCTTC | CATGRDYGYTF